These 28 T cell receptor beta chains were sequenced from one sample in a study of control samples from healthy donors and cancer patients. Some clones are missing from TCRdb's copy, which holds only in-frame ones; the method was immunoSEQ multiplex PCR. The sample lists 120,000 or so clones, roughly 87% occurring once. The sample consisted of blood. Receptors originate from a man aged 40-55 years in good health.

The CDR3 coding sequence is TGTGCCAGCACCGTAACAGGGCACACTGAAGCTTTCTTT. Translation gives CASTVTGHTEAFF. The rearrangement links TRBV6-5 to TRBJ1-1; possibly TRBD1 for D (6 bases). Trimming cost V 7 bases and J 3 bases, with 12 bases left between them. Germline assignment: CDR1 MNHEY and CDR2 SVGAGI. The CDR3 has 13 amino acids.

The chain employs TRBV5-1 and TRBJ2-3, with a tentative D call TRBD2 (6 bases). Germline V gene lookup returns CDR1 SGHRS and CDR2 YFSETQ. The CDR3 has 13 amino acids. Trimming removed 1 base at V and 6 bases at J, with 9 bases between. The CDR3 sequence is CASSLRGRDTQYF. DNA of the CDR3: TGCGCCAGCAGCTTGCGGGGGAGGGATACGCAGTATTTT.

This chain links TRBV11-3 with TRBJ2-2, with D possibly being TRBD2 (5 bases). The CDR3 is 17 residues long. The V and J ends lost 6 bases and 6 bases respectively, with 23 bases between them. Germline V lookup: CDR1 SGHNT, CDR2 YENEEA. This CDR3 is CASSPTAGAVFAGELFF. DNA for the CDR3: TGTGCCAGCAGTCCAACGGCGGGCGCAGTTTTCGCCGGGGAGCTGTTTTTT.

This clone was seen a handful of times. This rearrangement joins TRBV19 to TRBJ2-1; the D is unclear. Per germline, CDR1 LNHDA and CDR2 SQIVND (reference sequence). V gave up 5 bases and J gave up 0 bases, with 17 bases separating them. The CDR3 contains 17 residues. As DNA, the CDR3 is TGTGCCAGTAGTCCTTCCAAGCTTACGAGCTCCTACAATGAGCAGTTCTTC. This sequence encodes CASSPSKLTSSYNEQFF.

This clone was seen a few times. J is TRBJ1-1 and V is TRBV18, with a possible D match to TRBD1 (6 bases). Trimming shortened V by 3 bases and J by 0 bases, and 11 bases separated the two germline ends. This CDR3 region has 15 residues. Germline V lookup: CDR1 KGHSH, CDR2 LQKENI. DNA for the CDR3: TGTGCCAGCTCACCCCGGACAGCGATGAACACTGAAGCTTTCTTT. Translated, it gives CASSPRTAMNTEAFF.

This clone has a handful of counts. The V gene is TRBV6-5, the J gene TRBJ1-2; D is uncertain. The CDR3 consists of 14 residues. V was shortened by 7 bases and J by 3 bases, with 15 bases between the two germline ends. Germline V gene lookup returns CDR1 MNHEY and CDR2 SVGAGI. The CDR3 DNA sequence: TGTGCCAGCACCGGGAACAGTGATGACTATGGCTACACCTTC. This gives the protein CASTGNSDDYGYTF.

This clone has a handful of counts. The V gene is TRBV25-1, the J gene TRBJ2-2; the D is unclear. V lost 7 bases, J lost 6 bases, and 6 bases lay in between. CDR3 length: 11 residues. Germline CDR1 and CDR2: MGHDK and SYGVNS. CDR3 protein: CASTVAGELFF. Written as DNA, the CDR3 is TGTGCCAGCACCGTAGCCGGGGAGCTGTTTTTT. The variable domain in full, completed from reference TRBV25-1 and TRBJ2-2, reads EADIYQTPRYLVIGTGKKITLECSQTMGHDKMYWYQQDPGMELHLIHYSYGVNSTEKGDLSSESTVSRIRTEHFPLTLESARPSHTSQYLCASTVAGELFFGEGSRLTVL.

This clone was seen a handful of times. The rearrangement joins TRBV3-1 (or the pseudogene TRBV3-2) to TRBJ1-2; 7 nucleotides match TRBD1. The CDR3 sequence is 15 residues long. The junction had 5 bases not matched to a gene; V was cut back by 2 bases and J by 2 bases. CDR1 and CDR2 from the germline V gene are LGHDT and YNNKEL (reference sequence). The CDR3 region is CASSQWQGENYGYTF. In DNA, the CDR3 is TGTGCCAGCAGCCAATGGCAGGGGGAAAACTATGGCTACACCTTC.

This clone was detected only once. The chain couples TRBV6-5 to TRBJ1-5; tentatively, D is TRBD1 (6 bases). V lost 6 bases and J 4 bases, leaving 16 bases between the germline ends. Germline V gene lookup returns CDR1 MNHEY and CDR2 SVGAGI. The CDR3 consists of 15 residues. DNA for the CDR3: TGTGCCAGCAGCCCGGGGGGCGGACTAAATCAGCCCCAGCATTTT. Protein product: CASSPGGGLNQPQHF.

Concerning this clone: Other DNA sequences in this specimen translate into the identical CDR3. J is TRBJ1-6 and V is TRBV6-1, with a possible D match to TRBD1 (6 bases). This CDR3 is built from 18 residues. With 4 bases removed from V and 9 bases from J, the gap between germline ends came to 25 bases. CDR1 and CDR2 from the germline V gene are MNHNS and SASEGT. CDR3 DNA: TGTGCCAGCAGTGGCCCGGGGACGGGGGGCGCGAGTATTTCACCCCTCCACTTT. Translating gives CASSGPGTGGASISPLHF.

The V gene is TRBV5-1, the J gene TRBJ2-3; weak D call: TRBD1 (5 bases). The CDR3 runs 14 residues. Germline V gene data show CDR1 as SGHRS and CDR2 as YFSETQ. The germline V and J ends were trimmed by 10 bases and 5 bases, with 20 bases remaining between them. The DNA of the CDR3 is TGCGCCTCAAAGGAAGGGGCGCATATAGATACGCAGTATTTT. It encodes CASKEGAHIDTQYF. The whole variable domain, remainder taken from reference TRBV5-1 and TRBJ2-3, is KAGVTQTPRYLIKTRGQQVTLSCSPISGHRSVSWYQQTPGQGLQFLFEYFSETQRNKGNFPGRFSGRQFSNSRSEMNVSTLELGDSALYLCASKEGAHIDTQYFGPGTRLTVL.

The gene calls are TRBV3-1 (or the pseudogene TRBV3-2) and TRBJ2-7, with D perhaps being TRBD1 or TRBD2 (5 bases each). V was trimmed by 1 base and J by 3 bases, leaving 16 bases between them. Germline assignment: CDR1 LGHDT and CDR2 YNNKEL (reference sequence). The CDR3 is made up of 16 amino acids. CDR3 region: CASSQGGQTAYYEQYF. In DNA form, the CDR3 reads TGTGCCAGCAGCCAAGGAGGGCAGACAGCCTACTACGAGCAGTACTTC.

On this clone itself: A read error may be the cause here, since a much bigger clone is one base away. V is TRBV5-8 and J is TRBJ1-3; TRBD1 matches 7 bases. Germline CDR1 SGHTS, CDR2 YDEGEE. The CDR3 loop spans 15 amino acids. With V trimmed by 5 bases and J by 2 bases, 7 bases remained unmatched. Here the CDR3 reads CASSFDRVPGNTIYF. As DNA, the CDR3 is TGTGCCAGCAGTTTTGACAGGGTTCCTGGAAACACCATATATTTT. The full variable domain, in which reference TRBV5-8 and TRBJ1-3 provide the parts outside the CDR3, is EAGVTQSPTHLIKTRGQQATLRCSPISGHTSVYWYQQALGLGLQFLLWYDEGEERNRGNFPPRFSGRQFPNYSSELNVNALELEDSALYLCASSFDRVPGNTIYFGEGSWLTVV.

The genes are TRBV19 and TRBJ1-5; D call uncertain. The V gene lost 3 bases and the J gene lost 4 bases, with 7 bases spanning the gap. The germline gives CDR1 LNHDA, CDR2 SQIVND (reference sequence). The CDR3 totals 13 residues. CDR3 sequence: CASSMTWNQPQHF. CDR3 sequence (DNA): TGTGCCAGTAGTATGACCTGGAATCAGCCCCAGCATTTT.

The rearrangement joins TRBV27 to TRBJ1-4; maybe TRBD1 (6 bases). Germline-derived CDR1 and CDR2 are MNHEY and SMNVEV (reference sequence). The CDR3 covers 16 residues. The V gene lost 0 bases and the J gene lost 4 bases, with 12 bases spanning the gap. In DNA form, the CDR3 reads TGTGCCAGCAGTTTATCGGGGGGGCTGGTTAATGAAAAACTGTTTTTT. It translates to CASSLSGGLVNEKLFF.

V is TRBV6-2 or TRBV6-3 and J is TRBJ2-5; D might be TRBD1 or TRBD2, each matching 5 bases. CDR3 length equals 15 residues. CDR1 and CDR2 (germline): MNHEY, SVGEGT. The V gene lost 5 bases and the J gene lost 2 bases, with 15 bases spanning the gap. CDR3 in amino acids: CASSTAGTAQETQYF. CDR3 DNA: TGTGCCAGCAGTACCGCCGGGACGGCACAAGAGACCCAGTACTTC.

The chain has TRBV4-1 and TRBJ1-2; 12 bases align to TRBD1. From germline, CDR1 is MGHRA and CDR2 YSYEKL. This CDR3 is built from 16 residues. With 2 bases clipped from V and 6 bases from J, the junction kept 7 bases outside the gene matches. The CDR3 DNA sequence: TGCGCCAGCAGCCAATCCGGGACAGGGGGCGGGCATGGCTACACCTTC. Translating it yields CASSQSGTGGGHGYTF.

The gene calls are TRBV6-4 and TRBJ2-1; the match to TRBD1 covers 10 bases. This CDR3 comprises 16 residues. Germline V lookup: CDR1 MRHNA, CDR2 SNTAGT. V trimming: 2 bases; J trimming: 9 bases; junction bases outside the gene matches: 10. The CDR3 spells CASSDTKLDRGAEQFF. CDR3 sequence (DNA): TGTGCCAGCAGTGACACTAAACTGGACAGGGGGGCTGAGCAGTTCTTC.

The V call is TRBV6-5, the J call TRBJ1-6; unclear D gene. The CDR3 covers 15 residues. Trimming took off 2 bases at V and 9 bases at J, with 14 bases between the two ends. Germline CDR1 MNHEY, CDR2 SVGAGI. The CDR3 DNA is TGTGCCAGCAGTTACGGGAGGGCTCGCAGTTCACCCCTCCACTTT. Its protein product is CASSYGRARSSPLHF.

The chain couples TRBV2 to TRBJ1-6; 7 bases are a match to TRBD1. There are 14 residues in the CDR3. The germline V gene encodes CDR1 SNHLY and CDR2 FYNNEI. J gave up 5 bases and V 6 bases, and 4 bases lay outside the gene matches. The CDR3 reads CASRIQGNNSPLHF. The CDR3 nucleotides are TGTGCCAGCAGGATACAGGGGAATAATTCACCCCTCCACTTT.

This chain's CDR3 is CATSDLERTGLYSGNTIYF. CDR3 bases: TGTGCCACCAGTGATCTAGAACGGACAGGCCTATACTCTGGAAACACCATATATTTT. This rearrangement joins TRBV24-1 to TRBJ1-3, with TRBD1 matching 7 bases. This CDR3 is built from 19 residues. Per germline, CDR1 KGHDR and CDR2 SFDVKD. The J segment lost 0 bases and the V segment lost 3 bases, leaving 13 bases of the junction unmatched.

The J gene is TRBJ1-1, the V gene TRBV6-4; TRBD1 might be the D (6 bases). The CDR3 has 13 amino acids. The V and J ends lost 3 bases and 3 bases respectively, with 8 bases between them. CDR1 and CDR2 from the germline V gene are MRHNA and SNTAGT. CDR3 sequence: CASSERGDTEAFF. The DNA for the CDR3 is TGTGCCAGCAGTGAAAGGGGGGACACTGAAGCTTTCTTT.

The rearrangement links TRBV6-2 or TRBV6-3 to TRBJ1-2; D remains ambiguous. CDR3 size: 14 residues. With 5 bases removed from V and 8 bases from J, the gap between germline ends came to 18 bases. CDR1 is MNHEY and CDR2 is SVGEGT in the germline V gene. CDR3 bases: TGTGCCAGCAGTCGGCCCGGGCCACCCTCGGGCTACACCTTC. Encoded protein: CASSRPGPPSGYTF.

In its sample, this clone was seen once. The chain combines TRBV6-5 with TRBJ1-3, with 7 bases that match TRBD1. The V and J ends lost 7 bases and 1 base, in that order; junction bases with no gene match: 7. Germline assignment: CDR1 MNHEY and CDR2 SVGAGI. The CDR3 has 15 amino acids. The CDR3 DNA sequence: TGTGCCAGCAAAAAACAGGGGAGGTCTGGAAACACCATATATTTT. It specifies CASKKQGRSGNTIYF.

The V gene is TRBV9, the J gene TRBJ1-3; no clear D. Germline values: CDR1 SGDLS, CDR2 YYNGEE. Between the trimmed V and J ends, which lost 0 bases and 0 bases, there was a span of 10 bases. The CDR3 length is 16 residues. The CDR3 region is CASSVVARSSGNTIYF. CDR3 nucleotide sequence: TGTGCCAGCAGCGTAGTAGCGCGGAGCTCTGGAAACACCATATATTTT.

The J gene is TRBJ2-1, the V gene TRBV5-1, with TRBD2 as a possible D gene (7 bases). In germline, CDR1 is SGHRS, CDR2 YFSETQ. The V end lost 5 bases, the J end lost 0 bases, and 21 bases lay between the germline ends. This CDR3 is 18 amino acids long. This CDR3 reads CASRGGGGVPSSYNEQFF. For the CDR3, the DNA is TGCGCCAGCAGGGGAGGGGGGGGCGTTCCCAGCTCCTACAATGAGCAGTTCTTC.

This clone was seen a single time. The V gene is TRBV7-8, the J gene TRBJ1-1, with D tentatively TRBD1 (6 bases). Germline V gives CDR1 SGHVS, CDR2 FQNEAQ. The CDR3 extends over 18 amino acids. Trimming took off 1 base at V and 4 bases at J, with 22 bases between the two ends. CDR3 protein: CASSLVGGPGSRPTEAFF. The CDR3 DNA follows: TGTGCCAGCAGCTTAGTCGGGGGGCCGGGGAGCCGACCCACTGAAGCTTTCTTT.

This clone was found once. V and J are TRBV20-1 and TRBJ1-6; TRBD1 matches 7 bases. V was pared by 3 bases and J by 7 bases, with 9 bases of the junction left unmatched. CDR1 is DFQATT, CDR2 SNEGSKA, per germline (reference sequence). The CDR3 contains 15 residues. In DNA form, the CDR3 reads TGCAGTGCTAGTTCGCAGGGGGTGATCAATTCACCCCTCCACTTT. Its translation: CSASSQGVINSPLHF.